These T cell receptor beta chains were read from a single sample in a study of blood T cell repertoires in COVID-19. Data came from immunoSEQ multiplex PCR; TCRdb stores just in-frame clones and leaves some out. The table has nearly 200,000 clones, roughly 90% seen once. Material: PBMCs or T cells enriched from blood (not recorded which). Receptor source: a woman aged 18-29 years who had recovered from COVID-19. The CDR3 runs from the conserved cysteine through the conserved F or W. Fields, in order: D gene, clone size, J gene, V gene, CDR3 protein, CDR3 DNA. D genes are given only for firm matches. For some rows the clone size is stated as once, few or many, or as a class when expanded; others skip it.

D: TRBD2
size: .
J: TRBJ2-3
V: TRBV28
CDR3: CASSVILAGAMSDTQYF
DNA: TGTGCCAGCAGTGTAATACTAGCGGGGGCCATGTCAGATACGCAGTATTTT

D: TRBD1
size: .
J: TRBJ2-7
V: TRBV6-1
CDR3: CASSESGTAYEQYF
DNA: TGTGCCAGCAGTGAATCCGGGACAGCTTACGAGCAGTACTTC

D: .
size: .
J: TRBJ1-1
V: TRBV18
CDR3: CASSPAFVGQAIMNTEAFF
DNA: TGTGCCAGCTCGCCGGCGTTCGTGGGACAAGCGATCATGAACACTGAAGCTTTCTTT

D: .
size: .
J: TRBJ2-1
V: TRBV6-5
CDR3: CASSYSRRAGNEQFF
DNA: TGTGCCAGCAGTTACTCGAGGAGGGCTGGGAATGAGCAGTTCTTC

D: TRBD1
size: .
J: TRBJ1-2
V: TRBV28
CDR3: CASSSGTGNHGYTF
DNA: TGTGCCAGCAGTTCCGGGACAGGGAACCATGGCTACACCTTC

D: .
size: .
J: TRBJ1-2
V: TRBV30
CDR3: CAWSVYTPNYGYTF
DNA: TGTGCCTGGAGTGTATACACCCCCAACTATGGCTACACCTTC

D: .
size: .
J: TRBJ1-3
V: TRBV10-2
CDR3: CASRDPIGQGRNSGNTIYF
DNA: TGCGCCAGCAGGGACCCAATAGGGCAGGGGCGAAACTCTGGAAACACCATATATTTT

D: .
size: .
J: TRBJ1-5
V: TRBV7-9
CDR3: CASAAYLNQPQHF
DNA: TGTGCCAGCGCGGCATACCTAAATCAGCCCCAGCATTTT

D: TRBD1
size: .
J: TRBJ2-1
V: TRBV9
CDR3: CASSVAGQGSGRQFF
DNA: TGTGCCAGCAGCGTAGCGGGACAGGGATCAGGTAGGCAGTTCTTC

D: TRBD2
size: once
J: TRBJ2-3
V: TRBV2
CDR3: CASSPEGTSGGYTQYF
DNA: TGTGCCAGCAGTCCCGAAGGGACTAGCGGGGGTTATACGCAGTATTTT

D: .
size: .
J: TRBJ1-5
V: TRBV20-1
CDR3: CSASDLNSNQPQHF
DNA: TGCAGTGCTAGTGACTTAAATAGCAATCAGCCCCAGCATTTT

D: TRBD2
size: .
J: TRBJ2-5
V: TRBV11-2
CDR3: CASSLTGGHQETQYF
DNA: TGTGCCAGCAGCTTAACGGGGGGGCACCAAGAGACCCAGTACTTC

D: .
size: .
J: TRBJ2-2
V: TRBV7-2
CDR3: CASSLEGTSTGELFF
DNA: TGTGCCAGCAGCTTAGAAGGGACTTCCACCGGGGAGCTGTTTTTT

D: .
size: .
J: TRBJ1-3
V: TRBV18
CDR3: CASSPVVGGLSGNTIYF
DNA: TGTGCCAGCTCACCAGTGGTCGGGGGGCTCTCTGGAAACACCATATATTTT

D: .
size: few
J: TRBJ2-7
V: TRBV4-1
CDR3: CASSQLDLVSVGYEQYF
DNA: TGCGCCAGCAGCCAATTGGATTTGGTTAGCGTCGGGTACGAGCAGTACTTC

D: TRBD1
size: .
J: TRBJ1-2
V: TRBV9
CDR3: CASSVELVVGTGIYGYTF
DNA: TGTGCCAGCAGCGTAGAATTAGTAGTGGGGACAGGGATCTATGGCTACACCTTC

D: TRBD2
size: .
J: TRBJ2-5
V: TRBV11-2
CDR3: CASSPLAGDGETQYF
DNA: TGTGCCAGCAGCCCGTTAGCGGGGGATGGGGAGACCCAGTACTTC

D: .
size: .
J: TRBJ1-6
V: TRBV9
CDR3: CASSEGDTHSPLHF
DNA: TGTGCCAGCAGCGAGGGGGACACCCATTCACCCCTCCACTTT

D: .
size: .
J: TRBJ1-1
V: TRBV30
CDR3: CAWSVTKAFF
DNA: TGTGCCTGGAGTGTCACAAAAGCTTTCTTT

D: .
size: once
J: TRBJ1-4
V: TRBV6-6
CDR3: CASSYSASRNEKLFF
DNA: TGTGCCAGCAGTTACTCGGCCAGCAGGAATGAAAAACTGTTTTTT

D: TRBD2
size: once
J: TRBJ2-3
V: TRBV5-5
CDR3: CASSELAGGSTDTQYF
DNA: TGTGCCAGCAGCGAACTAGCGGGGGGTAGTACAGATACGCAGTATTTT

D: .
size: .
J: TRBJ1-4
V: TRBV11-2
CDR3: CASSSTSGELGEKLFF
DNA: TGTGCCAGCAGCTCAACTTCGGGAGAGCTGGGTGAAAAACTGTTTTTT

D: TRBD2
size: .
J: TRBJ2-7
V: TRBV7-2
CDR3: CASSTSGGTYYEQYF
DNA: TGTGCCAGCAGCACCAGCGGGGGGACTTACTACGAGCAGTACTTC

D: .
size: .
J: TRBJ1-5
V: TRBV19
CDR3: CASSTQGFSNQPQHF
DNA: TGTGCCAGTAGTACTCAGGGGTTTAGCAATCAGCCCCAGCATTTT

D: TRBD1
size: .
J: TRBJ2-2
V: TRBV6-4
CDR3: CASSSTGGRGTGELFF
DNA: TGTGCCAGCAGTTCTACAGGGGGCAGGGGCACCGGGGAGCTGTTTTTT

D: TRBD1
size: .
J: TRBJ1-2
V: TRBV19
CDR3: CASSLARGQLGYGYTF
DNA: TGTGCCAGTAGTCTCGCAAGGGGACAGTTGGGGTATGGCTACACCTTC

D: .
size: .
J: TRBJ1-5
V: TRBV28
CDR3: CASSLSGMSNQPQHF
DNA: TGTGCCAGCAGTTTGTCAGGGATGAGCAATCAGCCCCAGCATTTT

D: .
size: .
J: TRBJ1-2
V: TRBV5-1
CDR3: CASRPPDSAPRQYNYGYTF
DNA: TGCGCCAGCAGACCACCGGACAGCGCTCCCCGACAATATAACTATGGCTACACCTTC

D: TRBD2
size: .
J: TRBJ2-1
V: TRBV19
CDR3: CASSSGTSVYNEQFF
DNA: TGTGCCAGTAGCTCCGGGACTAGCGTTTACAATGAGCAGTTCTTC

D: TRBD1
size: .
J: TRBJ1-2
V: TRBV14
CDR3: CASSPDRDYGYTF
DNA: TGTGCCAGCAGCCCGGACAGGGACTATGGCTACACCTTC

D: TRBD1
size: few
J: TRBJ1-2
V: TRBV12-3/TRBV12-4
CDR3: CASSFDRGNGYTF
DNA: TGTGCCAGCAGTTTTGACAGGGGGAATGGCTACACCTTC

D: TRBD1
size: .
J: TRBJ2-7
V: TRBV12-3/TRBV12-4
CDR3: CASSRQGFDEQYF
DNA: TGTGCCAGCAGCCGACAGGGATTCGACGAGCAGTACTTC

D: TRBD1
size: few
J: TRBJ1-1
V: TRBV5-6
CDR3: CASSFSGTGPTAEAFF
DNA: TGTGCCAGCAGCTTTTCCGGGACAGGGCCCACCGCTGAAGCTTTCTTT

D: TRBD1
size: .
J: TRBJ1-5
V: TRBV24-1
CDR3: CATSDLGTGNQPQHF
DNA: TGTGCCACCAGTGACCTTGGGACAGGCAATCAGCCCCAGCATTTT

D: TRBD1
size: .
J: TRBJ2-1
V: TRBV12-5
CDR3: CASGLAQGRNEQFF
DNA: TGTGCTAGTGGTTTGGCACAGGGGCGGAATGAGCAGTTCTTC

D: TRBD1
size: many
J: TRBJ1-2
V: TRBV19
CDR3: CASSRTQTGGPQGYTF
DNA: TGTGCCAGTAGTAGAACCCAAACAGGGGGCCCCCAGGGCTACACCTTC

D: TRBD2
size: .
J: TRBJ2-7
V: TRBV6-5
CDR3: CASRRVAGFYEQYF
DNA: TGTGCCTCTCGAAGGGTAGCGGGGTTTTACGAGCAGTACTTC